The 5 T cell receptor beta chains below were found in one sample sequenced in a study of Ad26.COV2.S vaccination and SARS-CoV-2 variants. The treatment is: 19 received Ad26.COV2.S at low or high dose, single or two shots; 5 received placebo; per-sample allocation not given. Sample collection was performed on day 63 after the first vaccine or placebo injection. Here immunoSEQ multiplex PCR was the method, and the copy in TCRdb shows in-frame clones only, minus some. Found here are about 350,000 clones, roughly nine tenths of them singletons; the top ten hold 6.4%. The sequences come from peripheral blood, collected in a trial of Ad26.COV2.S vaccine versus placebo. The receptors were sampled from a person aged 18 to 59 who received the Ad26.COV2.S COVID-19 vaccine or a placebo.

The rearrangement uses TRBV11-2 and TRBJ2-1; D call uncertain. Germline V CDR1 and CDR2: SGHAT, FQNNGV. The CDR3 totals 11 residues. The V end lost 5 bases, the J end lost 7 bases, and 6 bases lay between the germline ends. Written as DNA, the CDR3 is TGTGCCAGCAGCCCTTTAAATGAGCAGTTCTTC. Encoded protein: CASSPLNEQFF.

The rearrangement joins TRBV5-1 to TRBJ2-2; D is perhaps TRBD1 (6 bases). V lost 4 bases, J lost 8 bases, and 12 bases lay in between. CDR3 length equals 13 residues. Looked up from germline, CDR1 is SGHRS and CDR2 is YFSETQ. CDR3 in amino acids: CASSQGFEGELFF. The CDR3, as DNA: TGCGCCAGCAGCCAGGGGTTCGAAGGGGAGCTGTTTTTT. The whole variable domain, remainder taken from reference TRBV5-1 and TRBJ2-2, is KAGVTQTPRYLIKTRGQQVTLSCSPISGHRSVSWYQQTPGQGLQFLFEYFSETQRNKGNFPGRFSGRQFSNSRSEMNVSTLELGDSALYLCASSQGFEGELFFGEGSRLTVL.

V and J are TRBV19 and TRBJ2-3; 8 bases line up with TRBD2. This CDR3 comprises 14 residues. With V trimmed by 7 bases and J by 6 bases, 9 bases remained unmatched. Germline V gene data show CDR1 as LNHDA and CDR2 as SQIVND (reference sequence). The CDR3 nucleotides read TGTGCCAGTACGGCGGGACTAGTGGCGGATACGCAGTATTTT. Amino acids: CASTAGLVADTQYF.

A single count supports this clone. The V call is TRBV7-2, the J call TRBJ2-7, with 7 bases fitting TRBD2. Germline CDR1 and CDR2: SGHTA and FQGNSA. The CDR3 consists of 16 residues. Trimming at V came to 6 bases and at J to 4 bases, leaving 15 bases not matched to a gene. In DNA form, the CDR3 reads TGTGCCAGCAGGTCCACTAGCGATCGAGTCCGATACGAGCAGTACTTC. It encodes CASRSTSDRVRYEQYF.

The chain couples TRBV6-2 or TRBV6-3 to TRBJ2-7; D not certain. V lost 0 bases and J 4 bases, leaving 19 bases between the germline ends. Per the germline V gene, CDR1 is MNHEY and CDR2 is SVGEGT. CDR3 length equals 17 residues. The CDR3 here is CASSYSPPLGGFYEQYF. DNA for the CDR3: TGTGCCAGCAGTTACTCTCCACCCCTTGGCGGCTTTTACGAGCAGTACTTC.